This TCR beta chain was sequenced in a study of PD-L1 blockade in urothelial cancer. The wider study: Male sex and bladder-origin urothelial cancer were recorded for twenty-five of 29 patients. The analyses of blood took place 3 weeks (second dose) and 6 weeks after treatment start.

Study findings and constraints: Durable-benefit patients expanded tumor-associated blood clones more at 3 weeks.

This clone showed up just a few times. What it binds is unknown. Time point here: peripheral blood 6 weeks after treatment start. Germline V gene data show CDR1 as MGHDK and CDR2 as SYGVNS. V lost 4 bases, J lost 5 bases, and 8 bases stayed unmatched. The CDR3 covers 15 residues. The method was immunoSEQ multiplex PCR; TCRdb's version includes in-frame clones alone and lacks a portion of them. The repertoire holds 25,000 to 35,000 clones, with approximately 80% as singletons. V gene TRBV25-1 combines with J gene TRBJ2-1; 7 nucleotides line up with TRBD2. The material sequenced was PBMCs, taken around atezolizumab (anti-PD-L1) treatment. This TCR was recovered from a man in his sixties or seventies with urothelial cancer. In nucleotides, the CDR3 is TGTGCCAGCAGTGCCGCGGGACTACCTAACAATGAGCAGTTCTTC. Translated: CASSAAGLPNNEQFF.